A selection of T cell receptor beta chains follows, all from one sample in a study of OX40 agonist ivuxolimab in advanced cancers. Sequencing was performed with immunoSEQ multiplex PCR; in TCRdb, only in-frame clones are kept and a portion is missing. This table has about 90,000 clones, nearly 90% appearing once. The specimen comprised CD4+ or CD8+ T cells sorted from blood, sampled in a trial of the OX40 agonist ivuxolimab. The receptor set was obtained from an adult with an advanced solid tumor such as melanoma, head and neck, liver or kidney cancer. CDR3s include the opening cysteine and the closing phenylalanine or tryptophan. D genes are given only for firm matches. Clone sizes are given selectively: once, few, many, or a class where the clone is expanded.

CDR3nt: TGCGCCAGCAGCCCGGCGGGGGGACGTGAGACCCAGTACTTC
CDR3aa: CASSPAGGRETQYF
abundance: .
d_gene: TRBD2
v_gene: TRBV5-1
j_gene: TRBJ2-5

CDR3nt: TGTGCCAGTAGTTCACAAGGGGACACCGGGGAGCTGTTTTTT
CDR3aa: CASSSQGDTGELFF
abundance: .
d_gene: .
v_gene: TRBV19
j_gene: TRBJ2-2

CDR3nt: TGTGCCAGCAGCTTAGGGGCAGCCCGTGCAACTAATGAAAAACTGTTTTTT
CDR3aa: CASSLGAARATNEKLFF
abundance: .
d_gene: .
v_gene: TRBV11-2
j_gene: TRBJ1-4

CDR3nt: TGTGCCAGCAGTCTCTCGGACAGGGCCTATGGCTACACCTTC
CDR3aa: CASSLSDRAYGYTF
abundance: .
d_gene: TRBD1
v_gene: TRBV6-6
j_gene: TRBJ1-2

CDR3nt: TGCGCCAGCAGGCGGGAGCAGGGCGGGGTCGATACGCAGTATTTT
CDR3aa: CASRREQGGVDTQYF
abundance: once
d_gene: TRBD2
v_gene: TRBV5-1
j_gene: TRBJ2-3

CDR3nt: TGTGCCAGCAGCTTAGGGACAGACTACGAGCAGTACTTC
CDR3aa: CASSLGTDYEQYF
abundance: .
d_gene: .
v_gene: TRBV11-2
j_gene: TRBJ2-7

CDR3nt: TGTGCCAGCAATAACTGGGACAGGGAGTTCACAGATACGCAGTATTTT
CDR3aa: CASNNWDREFTDTQYF
abundance: .
d_gene: TRBD1
v_gene: TRBV6-6
j_gene: TRBJ2-3

CDR3nt: TGTGCCAGCAGTGAAGCTCCCAGCTACGGAAACACCATATATTTT
CDR3aa: CASSEAPSYGNTIYF
abundance: .
d_gene: .
v_gene: TRBV6-1
j_gene: TRBJ1-3

CDR3nt: TGTGCCAGCAGTGACAGGGGGCGCACAGATACGCAGTATTTT
CDR3aa: CASSDRGRTDTQYF
abundance: .
d_gene: TRBD1
v_gene: TRBV25-1
j_gene: TRBJ2-3

CDR3nt: TGTGCCAGCAGTGGGAGGGATACGCAGTATTTT
CDR3aa: CASSGRDTQYF
abundance: .
d_gene: .
v_gene: TRBV28
j_gene: TRBJ2-3

CDR3nt: TGTGCCTGGAGTGAGCCGGGAGTCCGAAACACCATATATTTT
CDR3aa: CAWSEPGVRNTIYF
abundance: once
d_gene: .
v_gene: TRBV30
j_gene: TRBJ1-3

CDR3nt: TGCGCCAGCAGCTTGGTTTGGCGGGGGGCCAGCGGAGACAATGAGCAGTTCTTC
CDR3aa: CASSLVWRGASGDNEQFF
abundance: .
d_gene: TRBD2
v_gene: TRBV5-1
j_gene: TRBJ2-1

CDR3nt: TGTGCCAGTAGTATCTACAGGGAAGAAAAACTGTTTTTT
CDR3aa: CASSIYREEKLFF
abundance: .
d_gene: .
v_gene: TRBV19
j_gene: TRBJ1-4

CDR3nt: TGCAGCGTTGGAGGGGGGCGCAATCAGCCCCAGCATTTT
CDR3aa: CSVGGGRNQPQHF
abundance: .
d_gene: .
v_gene: TRBV29-1
j_gene: TRBJ1-5

CDR3nt: TGTGCCAGCTCACCACGGGACAGGGGTAGCAATCAGCCCCAGCATTTT
CDR3aa: CASSPRDRGSNQPQHF
abundance: .
d_gene: TRBD1
v_gene: TRBV18
j_gene: TRBJ1-5

CDR3nt: TGTGCCAGTAGTTTACTGGACAGCCGGAACACCGGGGAGCTGTTTTTT
CDR3aa: CASSLLDSRNTGELFF
abundance: .
d_gene: .
v_gene: TRBV19
j_gene: TRBJ2-2

CDR3nt: TGTGCCAGCAGTAGACAGGGGTTTGCCACCGGGGAGCTGTTTTTT
CDR3aa: CASSRQGFATGELFF
abundance: .
d_gene: TRBD1
v_gene: TRBV27
j_gene: TRBJ2-2

CDR3nt: TGTGCCACCAGCAGTTTTTGGGGGACGGCGAACACTGAAGCTTTCTTT
CDR3aa: CATSSFWGTANTEAFF
abundance: .
d_gene: .
v_gene: TRBV15
j_gene: TRBJ1-1

CDR3nt: TGCGCCAGCAGCTTGGGGACAGGGGATACGCAGTATTTT
CDR3aa: CASSLGTGDTQYF
abundance: once
d_gene: TRBD1
v_gene: TRBV5-1
j_gene: TRBJ2-3

CDR3nt: TGTGCCAGCAGTGGGATATCCGAAAAACTGTTTTTT
CDR3aa: CASSGISEKLFF
abundance: .
d_gene: .
v_gene: TRBV6-1
j_gene: TRBJ1-4

CDR3nt: TGTGCCAGCAGCATCGACAGGGTTATAGATACGCAGTATTTT
CDR3aa: CASSIDRVIDTQYF
abundance: .
d_gene: TRBD1
v_gene: TRBV7-8
j_gene: TRBJ2-3

CDR3nt: TGTGCCAGCAGTGAAGACCCAGGGAGGGCTGAAGCTTTCTTT
CDR3aa: CASSEDPGRAEAFF
abundance: once
d_gene: .
v_gene: TRBV6-5
j_gene: TRBJ1-1

CDR3nt: TGCGCCAGCAGTCCGCTTAGCGGACGAGAGACCCAGTACTTC
CDR3aa: CASSPLSGRETQYF
abundance: once
d_gene: .
v_gene: TRBV10-2
j_gene: TRBJ2-5

CDR3nt: TGTGCCAGCAGTTACTCGAGGTGGGAAAACACCATATATTTT
CDR3aa: CASSYSRWENTIYF
abundance: .
d_gene: .
v_gene: TRBV6-5
j_gene: TRBJ1-3

CDR3nt: TGCAGCGTTGCGTCCCCAGGGGCCTCGGGCACTGAAGCTTTCTTT
CDR3aa: CSVASPGASGTEAFF
abundance: .
d_gene: .
v_gene: TRBV29-1
j_gene: TRBJ1-1

CDR3nt: TGTGCCAGCGGACGAACAGGGGGCGGGGGAGAGACCCAGTACTTC
CDR3aa: CASGRTGGGGETQYF
abundance: .
d_gene: TRBD1
v_gene: TRBV11-2
j_gene: TRBJ2-5

CDR3nt: TGTGCCAGCACCACGGGCGGGGGGGCCTACGAGCAGTACTTC
CDR3aa: CASTTGGGAYEQYF
abundance: .
d_gene: TRBD2
v_gene: TRBV6-1
j_gene: TRBJ2-7

CDR3nt: TGTGCCAGCAGCTTGGGACAGGGTAGGACTGAAGCTTTCTTT
CDR3aa: CASSLGQGRTEAFF
abundance: .
d_gene: TRBD1
v_gene: TRBV5-4
j_gene: TRBJ1-1

CDR3nt: TGCGCCAGCAGCTTGGCGGGTACGGAAGATACGCAGTATTTT
CDR3aa: CASSLAGTEDTQYF
abundance: few
d_gene: .
v_gene: TRBV5-1
j_gene: TRBJ2-3

CDR3nt: TGTGCCAGCAGCTTTGCTAGCGGGGGCAATGAGCAGTTCTTC
CDR3aa: CASSFASGGNEQFF
abundance: .
d_gene: TRBD2
v_gene: TRBV7-8
j_gene: TRBJ2-1

CDR3nt: TGTGCCAGCAGCGAAACAGACAGGGTACAGGGAAAGGCTTTCTTT
CDR3aa: CASSETDRVQGKAFF
abundance: once
d_gene: TRBD1
v_gene: TRBV7-9
j_gene: TRBJ1-1

CDR3nt: TGTGCCAGCAGTGAAGGACCCGGGACAGGTGGGTACTTC
CDR3aa: CASSEGPGTGGYF
abundance: once
d_gene: TRBD1
v_gene: TRBV6-1
j_gene: TRBJ2-7

CDR3nt: TGTGCCAGCAGCGTACAGGGAATAAGCTACGAGACCCAGTACTTC
CDR3aa: CASSVQGISYETQYF
abundance: .
d_gene: .
v_gene: TRBV9
j_gene: TRBJ2-5

CDR3nt: TGTGCCAGCAGCGTAGGTCAGGGGCGCCACACTGAAGCTTTCTTT
CDR3aa: CASSVGQGRHTEAFF
abundance: .
d_gene: .
v_gene: TRBV9
j_gene: TRBJ1-1

CDR3nt: TGTGCCAGCAGCATAGGGGGAGGGGAGACCCAGTACTTC
CDR3aa: CASSIGGGETQYF
abundance: .
d_gene: .
v_gene: TRBV9
j_gene: TRBJ2-5

CDR3nt: TGTGCCAGCAGTGAAACCCATAGCGGGGCTAGGAAGACCCAGTACTTC
CDR3aa: CASSETHSGARKTQYF
abundance: .
d_gene: TRBD2
v_gene: TRBV6-1
j_gene: TRBJ2-5

CDR3nt: TGTGCCAGCAGCTTAGTCTCGGGTTCAGGCTACGAGCAGTACTTC
CDR3aa: CASSLVSGSGYEQYF
abundance: .
d_gene: .
v_gene: TRBV7-2
j_gene: TRBJ2-7

CDR3nt: TGTGCCAGCAGCCGGGATGGACGGTACACAGATACGCAGTATTTT
CDR3aa: CASSRDGRYTDTQYF
abundance: .
d_gene: .
v_gene: TRBV5-6
j_gene: TRBJ2-3

CDR3nt: TGTGCCACCGCCTCGGAGACAGGGGCGAACTACGAGCAGTACTTC
CDR3aa: CATASETGANYEQYF
abundance: .
d_gene: TRBD1
v_gene: TRBV2
j_gene: TRBJ2-7

CDR3nt: TGCGCCAGCAGCCGATCCGCCCTCCTAGCGGGAGATCAGTATTTT
CDR3aa: CASSRSALLAGDQYF
abundance: .
d_gene: TRBD2
v_gene: TRBV5-1
j_gene: TRBJ2-3